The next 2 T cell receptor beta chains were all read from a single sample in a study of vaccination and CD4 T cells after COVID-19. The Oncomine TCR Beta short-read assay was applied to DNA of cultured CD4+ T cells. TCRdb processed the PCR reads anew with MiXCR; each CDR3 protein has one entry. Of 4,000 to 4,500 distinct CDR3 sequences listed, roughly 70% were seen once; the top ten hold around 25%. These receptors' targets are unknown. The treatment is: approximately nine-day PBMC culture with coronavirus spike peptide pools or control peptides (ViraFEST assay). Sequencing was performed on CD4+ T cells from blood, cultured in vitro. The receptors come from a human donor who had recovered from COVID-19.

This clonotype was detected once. CDR3 DNA sequence: TGTGCCAGCAGTTCCCCTTTGGGGGGCCCTGGCTACACCTTC. It is translated as CASSSPLGGPGYTF. The chain couples TRBV6-5 to TRBJ1-2, with D possibly TRBD1 on 6 matching bases. V shed 4 bases and J shed 7 bases, with 16 bases lying between them. CDR3 size: 14 residues. CDR1 is MNHEY and CDR2 is SVGAGI in the germline V gene.

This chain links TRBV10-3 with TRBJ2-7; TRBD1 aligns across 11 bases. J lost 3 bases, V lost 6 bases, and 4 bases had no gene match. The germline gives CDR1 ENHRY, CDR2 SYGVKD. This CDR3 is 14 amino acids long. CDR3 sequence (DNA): TGTGCCATCAGATACGGGACAGGGGGCTACGAGCAGTACTTC. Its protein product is CAIRYGTGGYEQYF.